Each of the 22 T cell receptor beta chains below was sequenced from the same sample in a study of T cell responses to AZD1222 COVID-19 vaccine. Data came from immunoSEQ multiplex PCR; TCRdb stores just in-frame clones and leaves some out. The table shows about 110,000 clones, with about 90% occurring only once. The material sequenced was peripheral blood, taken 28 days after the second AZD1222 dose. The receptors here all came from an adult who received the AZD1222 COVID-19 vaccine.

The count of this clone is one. The CDR3 sequence is CASSPIGGGEQFF. The CDR3 DNA reads TGTGCCAGCAGCCCTATAGGGGGGGGTGAGCAGTTCTTC. This chain joins TRBV7-3 and TRBJ2-1; D might be TRBD2 (7 bases). V lost 5 bases and J 9 bases, leaving 14 bases between the germline ends. The germline CDR1 and CDR2 sequences are SGHTA and FQGTGA. The CDR3 contains 13 residues.

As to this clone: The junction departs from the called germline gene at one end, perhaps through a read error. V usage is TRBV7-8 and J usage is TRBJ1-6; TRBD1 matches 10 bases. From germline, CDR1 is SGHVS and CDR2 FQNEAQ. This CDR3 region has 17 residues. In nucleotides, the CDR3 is TGTGCCAGCAGCACCCGACAGGGGGCCTCCTTTAATTCACCCCTCCACTTT. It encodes CASSTRQGASFNSPLHF.

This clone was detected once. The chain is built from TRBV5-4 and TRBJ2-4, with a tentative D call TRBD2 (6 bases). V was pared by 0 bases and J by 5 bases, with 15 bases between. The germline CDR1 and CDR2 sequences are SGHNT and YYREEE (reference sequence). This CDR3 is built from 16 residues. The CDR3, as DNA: TGTGCCAGCAGCTTGGATGAGGGGAGGCCCCAAAACATTCAGTACTTC. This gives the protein CASSLDEGRPQNIQYF.

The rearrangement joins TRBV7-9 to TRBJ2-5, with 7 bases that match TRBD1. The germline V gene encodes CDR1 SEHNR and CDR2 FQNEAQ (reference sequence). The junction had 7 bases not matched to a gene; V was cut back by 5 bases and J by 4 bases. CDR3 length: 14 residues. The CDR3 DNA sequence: TGTGCCAGCAGCCTCGGACAGGTTCCAGAGACCCAGTACTTC. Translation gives CASSLGQVPETQYF.

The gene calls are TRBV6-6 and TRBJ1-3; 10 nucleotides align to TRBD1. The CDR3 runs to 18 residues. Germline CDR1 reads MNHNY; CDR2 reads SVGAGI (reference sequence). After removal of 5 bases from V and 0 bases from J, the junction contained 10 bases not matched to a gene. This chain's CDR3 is CASSPGQGSSSSGNTIYF. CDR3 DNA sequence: TGTGCCAGCAGTCCGGGACAGGGGTCGTCCAGCTCTGGAAACACCATATATTTT.

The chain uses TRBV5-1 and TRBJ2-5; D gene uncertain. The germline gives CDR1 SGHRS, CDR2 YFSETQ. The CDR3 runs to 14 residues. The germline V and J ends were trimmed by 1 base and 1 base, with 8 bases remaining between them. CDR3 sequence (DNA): TGCGCCAGCAGCTTGACGGCGACCCAAGAGACCCAGTACTTC. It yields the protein CASSLTATQETQYF.

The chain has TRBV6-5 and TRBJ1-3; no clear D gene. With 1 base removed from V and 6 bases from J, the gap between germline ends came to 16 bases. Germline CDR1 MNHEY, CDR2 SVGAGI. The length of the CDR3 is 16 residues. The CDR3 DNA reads TGTGCCAGCAGTTACTTGTCCCCTCGCTCGAAAAACACCATATATTTT. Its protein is CASSYLSPRSKNTIYF.

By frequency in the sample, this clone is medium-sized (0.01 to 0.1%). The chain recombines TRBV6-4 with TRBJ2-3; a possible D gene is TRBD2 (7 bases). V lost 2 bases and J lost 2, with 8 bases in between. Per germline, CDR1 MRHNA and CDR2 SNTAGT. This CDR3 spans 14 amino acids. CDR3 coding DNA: TGTGCCAGCAGTGACGGGGGGGCCACAGATACGCAGTATTTT. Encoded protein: CASSDGGATDTQYF.

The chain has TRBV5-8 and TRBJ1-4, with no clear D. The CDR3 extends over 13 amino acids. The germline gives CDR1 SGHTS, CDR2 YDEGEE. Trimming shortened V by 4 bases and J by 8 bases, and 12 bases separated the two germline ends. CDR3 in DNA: TGTGCCAGCAGCGACGAAGCGGGGGAAAAACTGTTTTTT. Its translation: CASSDEAGEKLFF.

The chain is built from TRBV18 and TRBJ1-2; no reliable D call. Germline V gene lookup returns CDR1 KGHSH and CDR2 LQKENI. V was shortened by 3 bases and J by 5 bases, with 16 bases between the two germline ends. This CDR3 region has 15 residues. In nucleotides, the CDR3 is TGTGCCAGCTCACCTAGTGCAGGCGAGGGATATGGCTACACCTTC. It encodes CASSPSAGEGYGYTF.

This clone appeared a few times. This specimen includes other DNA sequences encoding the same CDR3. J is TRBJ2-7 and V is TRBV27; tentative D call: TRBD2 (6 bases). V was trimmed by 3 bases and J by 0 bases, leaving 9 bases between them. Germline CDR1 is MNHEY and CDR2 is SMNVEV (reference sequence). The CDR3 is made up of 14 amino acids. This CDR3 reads CASSFSGGSYEQYF. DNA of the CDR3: TGTGCCAGCAGTTTCTCCGGGGGCTCCTACGAGCAGTACTTC.

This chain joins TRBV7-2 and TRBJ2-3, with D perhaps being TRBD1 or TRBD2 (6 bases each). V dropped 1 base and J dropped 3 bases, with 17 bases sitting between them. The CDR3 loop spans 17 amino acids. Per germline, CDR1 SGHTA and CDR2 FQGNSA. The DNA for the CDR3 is TGTGCCAGCAGCTTAGTGATGGGGGCGGGGAGGACAGATACGCAGTATTTT. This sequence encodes CASSLVMGAGRTDTQYF.

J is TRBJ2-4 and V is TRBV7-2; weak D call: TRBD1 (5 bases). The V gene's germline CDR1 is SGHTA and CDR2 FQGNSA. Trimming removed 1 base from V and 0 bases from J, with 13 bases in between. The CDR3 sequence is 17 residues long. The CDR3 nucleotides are TGTGCCAGCAGCTTAGTTTTCTCAGGGCTAGCCAAAAACATTCAGTACTTC. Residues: CASSLVFSGLAKNIQYF.

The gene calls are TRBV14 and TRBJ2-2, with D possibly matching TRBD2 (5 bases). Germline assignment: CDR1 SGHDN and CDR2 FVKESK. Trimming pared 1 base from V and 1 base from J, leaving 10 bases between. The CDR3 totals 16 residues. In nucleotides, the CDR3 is TGTGCCAGCAGCCAAGTATCGGGATTGAACACCGGGGAGCTGTTTTTT. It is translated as CASSQVSGLNTGELFF.

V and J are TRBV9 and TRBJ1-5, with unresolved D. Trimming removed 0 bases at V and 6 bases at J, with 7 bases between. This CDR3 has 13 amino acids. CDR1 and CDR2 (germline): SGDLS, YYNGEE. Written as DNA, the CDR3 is TGTGCCAGCAGCGTAGACGGGAGTCAGCCCCAGCATTTT. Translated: CASSVDGSQPQHF. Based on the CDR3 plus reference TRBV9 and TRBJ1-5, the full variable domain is DSGVTQTPKHLITATGQRVTLRCSPRSGDLSVYWYQQSLDQGLQFLIQYYNGEERAKGNILERFSAQQFPDLHSELNLSSLELGDSALYFCASSVDGSQPQHFGDGTRLSIL.

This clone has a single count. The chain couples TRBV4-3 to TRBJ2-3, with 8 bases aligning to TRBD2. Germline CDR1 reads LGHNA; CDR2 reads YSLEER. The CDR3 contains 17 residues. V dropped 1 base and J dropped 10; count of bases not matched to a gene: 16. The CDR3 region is CASSQGPGGLPPLPQYF. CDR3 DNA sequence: TGCGCCAGCAGCCAAGGACCGGGGGGGCTTCCCCCTCTACCGCAGTATTTT.

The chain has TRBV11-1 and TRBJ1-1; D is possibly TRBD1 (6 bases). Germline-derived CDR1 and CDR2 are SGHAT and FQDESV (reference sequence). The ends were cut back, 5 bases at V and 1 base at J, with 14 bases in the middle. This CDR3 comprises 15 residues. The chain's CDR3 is CASSTRDTPNTEAFF. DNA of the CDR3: TGTGCCAGCAGCACCCGGGACACCCCGAACACTGAAGCTTTCTTT.

CDR3 bases: TGTGCCAGCAGCTTAGTATACGGGGCGGGTAGCAATCAGCCCCAGCATTTT. It translates to CASSLVYGAGSNQPQHF. The V call is TRBV7-2, the J call TRBJ1-5; weak D call: TRBD1 (5 bases). Trimming removed 1 base at V and 0 bases at J, with 13 bases between. The germline V gene encodes CDR1 SGHTA and CDR2 FQGNSA. This CDR3 spans 17 amino acids.

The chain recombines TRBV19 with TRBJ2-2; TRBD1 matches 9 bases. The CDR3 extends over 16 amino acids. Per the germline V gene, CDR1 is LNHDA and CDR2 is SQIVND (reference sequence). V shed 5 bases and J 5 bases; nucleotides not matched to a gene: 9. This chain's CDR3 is CASSSNRDRDTGELFF. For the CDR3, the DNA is TGTGCCAGTAGTTCCAATCGGGACAGGGATACCGGGGAGCTGTTTTTT.

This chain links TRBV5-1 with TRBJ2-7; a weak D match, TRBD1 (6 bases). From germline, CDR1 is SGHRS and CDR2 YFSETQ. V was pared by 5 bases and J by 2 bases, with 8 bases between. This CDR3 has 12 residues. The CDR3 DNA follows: TGCGCCAGCAGACAGGGCGCCTACGAGCAGTACTTC. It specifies CASRQGAYEQYF.

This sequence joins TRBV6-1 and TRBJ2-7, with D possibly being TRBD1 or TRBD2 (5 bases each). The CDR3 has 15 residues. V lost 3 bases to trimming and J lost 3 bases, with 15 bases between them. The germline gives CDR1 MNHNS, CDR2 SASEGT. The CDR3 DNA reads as TGTGCCAGCAGTGAGGAGGTAAGGGGATACTACGAGCAGTACTTC. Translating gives CASSEEVRGYYEQYF.

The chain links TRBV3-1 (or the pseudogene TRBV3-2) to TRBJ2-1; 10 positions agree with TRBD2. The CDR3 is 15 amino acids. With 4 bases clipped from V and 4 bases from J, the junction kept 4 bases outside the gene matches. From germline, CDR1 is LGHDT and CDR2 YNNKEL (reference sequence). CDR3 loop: CASSLRTSGYNEQFF. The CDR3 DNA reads TGTGCCAGCAGCCTTAGGACTAGCGGTTACAATGAGCAGTTCTTC.